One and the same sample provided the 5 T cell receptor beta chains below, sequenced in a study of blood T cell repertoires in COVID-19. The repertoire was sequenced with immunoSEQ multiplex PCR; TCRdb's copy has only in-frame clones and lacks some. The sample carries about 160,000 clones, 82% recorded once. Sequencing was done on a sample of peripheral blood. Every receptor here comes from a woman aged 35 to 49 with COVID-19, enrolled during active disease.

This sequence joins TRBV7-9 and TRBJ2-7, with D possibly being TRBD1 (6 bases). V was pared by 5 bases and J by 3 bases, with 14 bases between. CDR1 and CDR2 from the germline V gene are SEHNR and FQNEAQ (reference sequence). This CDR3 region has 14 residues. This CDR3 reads CASSPTGQLYEQYF. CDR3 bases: TGTGCCAGCAGCCCTACAGGACAGCTCTACGAGCAGTACTTC.

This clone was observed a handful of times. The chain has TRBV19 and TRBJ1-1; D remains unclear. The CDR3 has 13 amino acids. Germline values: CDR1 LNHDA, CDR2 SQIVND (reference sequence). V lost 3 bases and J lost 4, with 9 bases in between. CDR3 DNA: TGTGCCAGTAGTATCGGGATCTCCACTGAAGCTTTCTTT. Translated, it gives CASSIGISTEAFF.

CDR3 region: CSAGQGTGDTEAFF. The DNA of the CDR3 is TGCAGTGCGGGACAGGGGACAGGGGACACTGAAGCTTTCTTT. The chain employs TRBV29-1 and TRBJ1-1; TRBD1 matches at 10 bases. Germline CDR1 reads SQVTM; CDR2 reads ANQGSEA. The CDR3 covers 14 residues.

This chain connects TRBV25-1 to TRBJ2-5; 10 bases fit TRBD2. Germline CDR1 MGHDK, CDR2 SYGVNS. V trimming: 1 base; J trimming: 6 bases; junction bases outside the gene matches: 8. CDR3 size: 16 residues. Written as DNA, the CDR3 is TGTGCCAGCAGTGAATCCGGAGCGGGAGGGCTGAAGACCCAGTACTTC. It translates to CASSESGAGGLKTQYF.

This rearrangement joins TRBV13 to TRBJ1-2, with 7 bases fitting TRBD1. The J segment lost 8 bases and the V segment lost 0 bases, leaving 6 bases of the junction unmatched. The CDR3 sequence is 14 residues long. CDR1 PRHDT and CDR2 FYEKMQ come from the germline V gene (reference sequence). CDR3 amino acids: CASSLGGGLRGYTF. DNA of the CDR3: TGTGCCAGCAGCTTAGGAGGGGGCTTGAGGGGCTACACCTTC.